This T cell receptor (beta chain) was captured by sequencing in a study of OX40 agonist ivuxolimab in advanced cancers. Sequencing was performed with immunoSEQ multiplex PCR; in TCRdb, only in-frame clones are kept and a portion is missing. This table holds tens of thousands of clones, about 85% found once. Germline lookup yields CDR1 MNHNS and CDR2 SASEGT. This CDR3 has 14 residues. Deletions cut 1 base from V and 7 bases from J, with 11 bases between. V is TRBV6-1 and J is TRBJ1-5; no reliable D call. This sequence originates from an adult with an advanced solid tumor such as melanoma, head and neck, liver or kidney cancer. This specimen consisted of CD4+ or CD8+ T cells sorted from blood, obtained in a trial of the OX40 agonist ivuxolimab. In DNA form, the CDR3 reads TGTGCCAGCAGTGAAGTGAGATCCGGGCAGCCCCAGCATTTT. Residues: CASSEVRSGQPQHF.